Listed here are 30 T cell receptor beta chains from one sample, sequenced in a study of breast tumors, draining lymph nodes, adjacent tissues. TCRdb reanalysed the multiplex PCR reads using MiXCR and keeps one entry per CDR3 protein. The sample lists more than 30,000 distinct CDR3 sequences, 60% to 70% seen once, with 15% to 20% in the top ten. The specimen sequenced was breast tumor tissue. The source of these receptors is a female donor with breast cancer. Some clones in this sample may be carry-over from other donors' samples.

The chain has TRBV4-3 and TRBJ2-2, with 9 nucleotides matching TRBD1. Germline loops: CDR1 LGHNA, CDR2 YSLEER. This CDR3 spans 19 amino acids. Losses at the gene ends were 3 bases for V and 6 bases for J; bases not matched to a gene: 17. The CDR3 region has the DNA TGCGCCAGCAGCCAGGCCGGGACAGGGTCGTCGGGATCGTCCGGGGAGCTGTTTTTT. It encodes CASSQAGTGSSGSSGELFF.

The gene calls are TRBV6-6 and TRBJ2-7, with TRBD2 as a possible D gene (5 bases). This CDR3 has 14 residues. Trimming shortened V by 4 bases and J by 4 bases, and 14 bases separated the two germline ends. CDR1 MNHNY and CDR2 SVGAGI come from the germline V gene (reference sequence). The CDR3 nucleotides read TGTGCCAGCAGTTGGGGTCTGGGAGAATACGAGCAGTACTTC. This gives the protein CASSWGLGEYEQYF.

The chain combines TRBV20-1 with TRBJ1-4; 7 bases match TRBD1. Germline CDR1 and CDR2: DFQATT and SNEGSKA (reference sequence). CDR3 length: 14 amino acids. CDR3 sequence (DNA): TGCAGCGTTCACCTGACAGGGAGAGATGAAAAACTGTTTTTT. Translation gives CSVHLTGRDEKLFF.

The genes are TRBV7-3 and TRBJ2-3; D is undetermined. The CDR3 extends over 13 amino acids. V was clipped by 5 bases and J by 4 bases, with 10 bases between them. Germline-derived CDR1 and CDR2 are SGHTA and FQGTGA. The CDR3 protein is CASSNTQPDTQYF. CDR3 coding DNA: TGTGCCAGCAGCAATACACAGCCAGATACGCAGTATTTT. Based on the CDR3 plus reference TRBV7-3 and TRBJ2-3, the full variable domain is GAGVSQTPSNKVTEKGKYVELRCDPISGHTALYWYRQSLGQGPEFLIYFQGTGAADDSGLPNDRFFAVRPEGSVSTLKIQRTERGDSAVYLCASSNTQPDTQYFGPGTRLTVL.

By share, this clonotype ranks as medium-sized. For the CDR3, the DNA is TGCAGTGCTATCCGGGACAGTGGAAACACCATATATTTT. This codes for CSAIRDSGNTIYF. The gene calls are TRBV20-1 and TRBJ1-3; 7 positions agree with TRBD1. Germline assignment: CDR1 DFQATT and CDR2 SNEGSKA (reference sequence). Germline trimming cut 4 bases from V and 3 bases from J; bases unmatched to any gene: 3. The CDR3 contains 13 residues.

The chain employs TRBV29-1 and TRBJ2-1; D possibly corresponds to TRBD2 (5 bases). CDR1 is SQVTM and CDR2 is ANQGSEA in the germline V gene. This CDR3 comprises 15 residues. V shed 1 base and J shed 6 bases, with 16 bases lying between them. CDR3 coding DNA: TGCAGCGTTGAAGGCTCTAGCCTGGGCGGCAATGAGCAGTTCTTC. Amino acid sequence: CSVEGSSLGGNEQFF.

V is TRBV20-1 and J is TRBJ2-1; the D call may be TRBD1 or TRBD2 (5 bases each). There are 12 residues in the CDR3. Trimming left V 5 bases short and J 5 bases short, with 10 bases between. Germline lookup yields CDR1 DFQATT and CDR2 SNEGSKA (reference sequence). This CDR3 is CSAQRGHNEQFF. The CDR3, as DNA: TGCAGTGCTCAACGGGGACACAATGAGCAGTTCTTC.

V is TRBV24-1 and J is TRBJ2-2; D possibly corresponds to TRBD1 (5 bases). Germline CDR1 and CDR2: KGHDR and SFDVKD. V lost 7 bases, J lost 5 bases, and 10 bases lay in between. The CDR3 is 13 amino acids. CDR3 sequence: CATRGVETGELFF. The CDR3 nucleotides read TGTGCCACCAGAGGGGTTGAGACCGGGGAGCTGTTTTTT.

This clonotype was observed at least ten times. J is TRBJ2-7 and V is TRBV2; TRBD2 matches 8 bases. The CDR3 is 14 amino acids. Germline trimming cut 7 bases from V and 3 bases from J; bases unmatched to any gene: 8. The germline gives CDR1 SNHLY, CDR2 FYNNEI. The CDR3 region is CASTQREGHYEQYF. CDR3 DNA: TGTGCCAGCACCCAACGGGAGGGCCACTACGAGCAGTACTTC. Looking up the rest from reference TRBV2 and TRBJ2-7 gives the full variable domain: EPEVTQTPSHQVTQMGQEVILRCVPISNHLYFYWYRQILGQKVEFLVSFYNNEISEKSEIFDDQFSVERPDGSNFTLKIRSTKLEDSAMYFCASTQREGHYEQYFGPGTRLTVT.

There are many counts of this clonotype. The chain is built from TRBV20-1 and TRBJ1-1; TRBD1 aligns across 8 bases. Looked up from germline, CDR1 is DFQATT and CDR2 is SNEGSKA (reference sequence). The CDR3 runs to 15 residues. The junction had 7 bases not matched to a gene; V was cut back by 0 bases and J by 4 bases. This CDR3 is CSARDINRGITEAFF. Here the CDR3 DNA reads TGCAGTGCTAGAGATATTAACAGGGGGATCACTGAAGCTTTCTTT.

V usage is TRBV7-9 and J usage is TRBJ2-5; 16 bases map to TRBD2. The CDR3 length is 16 residues. V dropped 5 bases and J dropped 2; count of bases not matched to a gene: 2. Germline V gene data show CDR1 as SEHNR and CDR2 as FQNEAQ (reference sequence). The CDR3 nucleotides are TGTGCCAGCAGCGAGGGACTAGCGGGGGGGCAAGAGACCCAGTACTTC. This codes for CASSEGLAGGQETQYF.

In nucleotides, the CDR3 is TGCAGTGCGGGGCGGGAGGGCCGTAATGAAAAACTGTTTTTT. Translating it yields CSAGREGRNEKLFF. The V call is TRBV20-1, the J call TRBJ1-4, with a tentative D call TRBD1 (5 bases). The CDR3 spans 14 residues. Trimming took 6 bases from V and 4 from J, leaving 15 bases between them. Germline V gene lookup returns CDR1 DFQATT and CDR2 SNEGSKA (reference sequence).

The chain carries TRBV5-1 and TRBJ2-7; either TRBD1 or TRBD2 may fit D (5 bases each). V was trimmed by 4 bases and J by 3 bases, leaving 20 bases between them. This CDR3 is 16 amino acids long. The germline CDR1 and CDR2 sequences are SGHRS and YFSETQ. The DNA of the CDR3 is TGCGCCAGCAGCATCTATCCCGGGACGGAGAACTACGAGCAGTACTTC. Encoded protein: CASSIYPGTENYEQYF.

This clonotype was counted many times. This sequence joins TRBV29-1 and TRBJ2-1; TRBD2 matches 8 bases. Looked up from germline, CDR1 is SQVTM and CDR2 is ANQGSEA. The CDR3 loop spans 12 amino acids. J gave up 7 bases and V 5 bases, and 4 bases lay outside the gene matches. This chain's CDR3 is CSVTGTRNEQFF. In nucleotides, the CDR3 is TGCAGCGTTACCGGGACTAGAAATGAGCAGTTCTTC.

This clonotype has just one count. The V call is TRBV19, the J call TRBJ2-7; D ambiguous. This CDR3 comprises 14 residues. The V and J ends lost 6 bases and 1 base respectively, with 13 bases between them. Per germline, CDR1 LNHDA and CDR2 SQIVND (reference sequence). The CDR3 region has the DNA TGTGCCAGTAGCAGGCAGGATTCTTCCTACGAGCAGTACTTC. As protein: CASSRQDSSYEQYF.

V gene TRBV19 combines with J gene TRBJ2-7; 8 bases agree with TRBD2. Trimming took 3 bases from V and 5 from J; bases not matched to a gene: 9. This CDR3 is built from 15 residues. Germline lookup yields CDR1 LNHDA and CDR2 SQIVND (reference sequence). The CDR3 bases are TGTGCCAGTAGTATCCAATGGACTAGCAGCGACGAGCAGTACTTC. Its protein is CASSIQWTSSDEQYF.

This clonotype is judged large. The gene calls are TRBV3-1 and TRBJ1-6; no reliable D call. CDR3 length equals 19 residues. V was trimmed by 0 bases and J by 9 bases, leaving 24 bases between them. Germline V lookup: CDR1 LGHDT, CDR2 YNNKEL (reference sequence). The chain's CDR3 is CASSQDLNLGNGLFSPLHF. CDR3 bases: TGTGCCAGCAGCCAAGATTTAAATCTAGGGAACGGCCTATTTTCACCCCTCCACTTT. The complete variable domain, with remaining parts taken from reference TRBV3-1 and TRBJ1-6, reads DTAVSQTPKYLVTQMGNDKSIKCEQNLGHDTMYWYKQDSKKFLKIMFSYNNKELIINETVPNRFSPKSPDKAHLNLHINSLELGDSAVYFCASSQDLNLGNGLFSPLHFGNGTRLTVT.

This clonotype was picked up one time. The chain has TRBV29-1 and TRBJ2-7, with no clear D. CDR1 and CDR2 (germline): SQVTM, ANQGSEA. V dropped 4 bases and J dropped 3 bases, with 7 bases sitting between them. The CDR3 runs 11 residues. The CDR3 DNA reads TGCAGCGTTGGACAAAGCTACGAGCAGTACTTC. Protein sequence: CSVGQSYEQYF.

The rearrangement uses TRBV25-1 and TRBJ2-2; D is unclear. Germline V gene sequence: CDR1 MGHDK, CDR2 SYGVNS. The CDR3 totals 15 residues. V lost 4 bases and J lost 4, with 13 bases in between. CDR3 region: CASSGGRHFTGELFF. In DNA form, the CDR3 reads TGTGCCAGCAGTGGTGGTCGGCACTTCACCGGGGAGCTGTTTTTT.

The table lists this clonotype with many counts. The chain links TRBV6-5 to TRBJ2-7, with D possibly TRBD1 on 5 matching bases. The CDR3 consists of 14 residues. Deletions cut 0 bases from V and 9 bases from J, with 15 bases between. Germline V CDR1 and CDR2: MNHEY, SVGAGI. CDR3 DNA: TGTGCCAGCAGTTACTCGAAGGGGCGTATTGGGCAGTACTTC. Translating it yields CASSYSKGRIGQYF.

Only one count was recorded for this clonotype. The rearrangement uses TRBV6-1 and TRBJ2-1; 12 positions agree with TRBD1. Trimming cost V 0 bases and J 8 bases; bases outside gene matches: 2. The CDR3 contains 15 residues. Germline values: CDR1 MNHNS, CDR2 SASEGT. The CDR3: CASSEAGQGADEQFF. For the CDR3, the DNA is TGTGCCAGCAGTGAAGCGGGACAGGGGGCGGATGAGCAGTTCTTC.

This clonotype was seen repeatedly, ten times or more. The chain has TRBV11-2 and TRBJ1-6, with no clear D. Germline CDR1 reads SGHAT; CDR2 reads FQNNGV. V was trimmed by 0 bases and J by 6 bases, leaving 9 bases between them. CDR3 length: 15 amino acids. Written as DNA, the CDR3 is TGTGCCAGCAGCTTAGATCCCGGTACTAATTCACCCCTCCACTTT. This sequence encodes CASSLDPGTNSPLHF.

This clonotype was seen once. V gene TRBV2 combines with J gene TRBJ1-4; D remains unclear. Trimming removed 8 bases from V and 6 bases from J, with 13 bases in between. Germline CDR1 reads SNHLY; CDR2 reads FYNNEI. The CDR3 consists of 13 residues. As DNA, the CDR3 is TGTGCCAGCGCGTTCGGCGGGGATGAAAAACTGTTTTTT. This codes for CASAFGGDEKLFF. Full variable domain (remainder filled in from reference TRBV2 and TRBJ1-4): EPEVTQTPSHQVTQMGQEVILRCVPISNHLYFYWYRQILGQKVEFLVSFYNNEISEKSEIFDDQFSVERPDGSNFTLKIRSTKLEDSAMYFCASAFGGDEKLFFGSGTQLSVL.

Regarding this clonotype: The junction shows a germline mismatch at one end, possibly a read error. This chain joins TRBV7-2 and TRBJ2-7, with 7 bases aligning to TRBD2. CDR1 is SGHTA, CDR2 FQGNSA, per germline. The CDR3 is made up of 14 amino acids. CDR3 in amino acids: CASSGVTSSNEQYF. In nucleotides, the CDR3 is TGTGCCAGCAGCGGTGTGACTAGCTCCAACGAGCAGTACTTC. Full variable domain (missing parts from reference TRBV7-2 and TRBJ2-7): GAGVSQSPSNKVTEKGKDVELRCDPISGHTALYWYRQSLGQGLEFLIYFQGNSAPDKSGLPSDRFSAERTGGSVSTLTIQRTQQEDSAVYLCASSGVTSSNEQYFGPGTRLTVT.

This chain uses TRBV2 with TRBJ1-6; 11 positions agree with TRBD1. Trimming removed 6 bases from V and 7 bases from J; junction bases left unmatched: 5. Per the germline V gene, CDR1 is SNHLY and CDR2 is FYNNEI. CDR3 length: 15 amino acids. The CDR3 nucleotides read TGTGCCAGCAGGGAGGGGGACAGGGGGAATTCACCCCTCCACTTT. Translating it yields CASREGDRGNSPLHF.

This clonotype showed up many times. This rearrangement joins TRBV20-1 to TRBJ2-1; the match to TRBD2 covers 8 bases. The CDR3 extends over 15 amino acids. The V segment lost 4 bases and the J segment 0 bases; nucleotides outside the gene matches: 5. Germline-derived CDR1 and CDR2 are DFQATT and SNEGSKA (reference sequence). CDR3 residues: CSATPAGVSYNEQFF. The CDR3 DNA reads as TGCAGTGCTACCCCAGCGGGGGTCTCCTACAATGAGCAGTTCTTC.

This clonotype is medium-sized. The gene calls are TRBV12-3 or TRBV12-4 and TRBJ1-3; D unresolved. Between the trimmed V and J ends, which lost 7 bases and 4 bases, there was a span of 14 bases. The CDR3 is 14 residues long. Here the CDR3 DNA reads TGTGCCAGCACCCTGCGGGGATCAGGAAACACCATATATTTT. Translation: CASTLRGSGNTIYF.

The rearrangement links TRBV12-3 or TRBV12-4 to TRBJ1-3; TRBD1 is a possible D gene (5 bases). V was pared by 3 bases and J by 3 bases, with 6 bases between. The CDR3 is 13 residues long. The CDR3: CASSFRDGNTIYF. CDR3 DNA: TGTGCCAGCAGTTTCAGGGATGGAAACACCATATATTTT.

This clonotype was seen ten or more times. Written as DNA, the CDR3 is TGCGCCAGCAGCCAAGATCCCAGGGATGGCTCTGAAGCTTTCTTT. Amino acids: CASSQDPRDGSEAFF. The chain is built from TRBV4-1 and TRBJ1-1; possible D gene TRBD1, 5 bases. The V gene lost 0 bases and the J gene lost 6 bases, with 14 bases spanning the gap. CDR3 length: 15 residues. Germline V gene sequence: CDR1 MGHRA, CDR2 YSYEKL.

V is TRBV20-1 and J is TRBJ2-7; no clear D. Per germline, CDR1 DFQATT and CDR2 SNEGSKA (reference sequence). The CDR3 runs to 14 residues. Between the trimmed V and J ends, which lost 0 bases and 6 bases, there was a span of 15 bases. Here the CDR3 DNA reads TGCAGTGCTAGAGATATGGCTGTTGCTGGCGAGCAGTACTTC. This gives the protein CSARDMAVAGEQYF.